This T cell receptor beta chain originates from a study of blood T cells in healthy people across ages. The use of a sample-barcoded 5' primer and a J-beta primer mix characterized a second PCR of roughly 6 to 12 cycles. A template-switch adaptor that had 12 random nucleotides put a tag on each cDNA molecule. Sequencing recovered at least 3 million CDR3-containing paired-end reads from each sample. TCRdb independently ran MiXCR on the 5' RACE reads; one entry per CDR3 protein. The sample has around 900,000 distinct CDR3 sequences; just over 50% are singletons. Every sample yielded at least 6 million isolated PBMCs. This clonotype was seen just once. As yet, its antigen is unknown. The CDR3 sequence is 16 residues long. The ends lost 6 bases at V and 4 bases at J; junction bases unmatched: 9. The germline V gene has CDR1 MDHEN and CDR2 SYDVKM. Study results and limitations: As age increased, TCR beta diversity per million T cells fell in a roughly linear fashion.

The chain recombines TRBV28 with TRBJ2-1; 10 positions match TRBD2. Sequencing was done on a sample of blood. This TCR derives from a woman aged 60-75 years in good health. The CDR3 here is CASRSGRGKHYNEQFF. DNA of the CDR3: TGTGCCAGCAGAAGCGGGAGGGGTAAACATTACAATGAGCAGTTCTTC.